Given below is one T cell receptor beta chain in context. The target antigen is unknown. This specimen belongs to a study of post-analysis software for immune sequencing data. V was pared by 6 bases and J by 9 bases, with 10 bases of the junction left unmatched. The CDR3 totals 15 residues. Findings and limits, study-wide: With F measure, samples from one preparation batch clustered together strongly. Controls had lower frequencies than patients of roughly five TRBV segments, which included TRBV5-6, TRBV5-1 and TRBV20-1. Relative to controls, patients with multiple sclerosis showed significantly lower normalized Chao1 diversity.

cDNA libraries for TCR beta contained unique molecular identifiers. Roughly 0.5 million cDNA molecules were obtained from about 1 to 10 million T cells. TCRdb re-called the PCR reads with MiXCR, one entry per CDR3 protein. The sample consists of about 540,000 distinct CDR3 sequences, around a third of them appearing once. The rearrangement uses TRBV12-3 or TRBV12-4 and TRBJ1-6; 8 bases fit TRBD1. This sequence originates from a girl between 2 and 17 years old with multiple sclerosis. The material sequenced was blood. The CDR3 here is CASRSQGAGGSPLHF. CDR3 nucleotide sequence: TGTGCCAGCAGGTCCCAGGGGGCCGGCGGTTCACCCCTCCACTTT.